This T cell receptor (beta chain) was profiled in a study of beta chain features in type 1 diabetes. Study-wide points: People with Type 1 diabetes carried modestly yet significantly shorter TCRB CDR3s in all four CD4+ subsets.

About this clone: The target antigen is unknown.

This CDR3 contains 11 residues. CDR1 is KGHSH and CDR2 is LQKENI in the germline V gene. V lost 3 bases and J lost 5, with 2 bases in between. The entirety of the isolated RNA underwent reverse transcription, so expressed TCRB transcripts were sequenced. The protocol was immunoSEQ multiplex PCR, while the TCRdb copy is restricted to in-frame clones and leaves out a portion. Of about 160,000 clones in the sample, approximately 8.4% were seen once. Markers CD45RO/CCR7/CD25/CD127/CD95/CD27 served to sort CD4+ naive, central memory, regulatory and stem cell-like memory cells. The V gene is TRBV18, the J gene TRBJ2-1; D call uncertain. Sequences were obtained from central memory CD4+ T cells from blood. The sequence was collected from a man between 18 and 29 years old with type 1 diabetes. CDR3 loop: CASSPNNEQFF. CDR3 nucleotide sequence: TGTGCCAGCTCACCCAACAATGAGCAGTTCTTC.